This T cell receptor beta chain was recorded in a study of cytotoxic CD8 clonotypes in ibrutinib-treated CLL. General observations from the study: Samples were collected at differing times from sustained-remission and progressing patients. Among the clonotypes, public ones were uncommon and contracted or held stable on treatment.

Cryopreserved PBMCs yielded approximately 2 micrograms of genomic DNA for TCR beta libraries. TCRdb keeps only in-frame clones here, not all; method: immunoSEQ multiplex PCR. The sample records 150,000 or so clones, about four fifths being singletons. V lost 1 base to trimming and J lost 3 bases, with 13 bases between them. There are 16 residues in the CDR3. Germline CDR1 and CDR2: SEHNR and FQNEAQ (reference sequence). Comment on this clone: Its antigen remains unknown.

The source of this sequence is a human donor with chronic lymphocytic leukemia. Material: PBMCs, obtained after 12 months of ibrutinib treatment. This rearrangement joins TRBV7-9 to TRBJ2-4; a weak D match, TRBD2 (5 bases). The CDR3 region is CASSLGLGAGKNIQYF. As DNA, the CDR3 is TGTGCCAGCAGCTTAGGCCTCGGTGCGGGCAAAAACATTCAGTACTTC.